One sample yielded the 14 T cell receptor beta chains listed below, sequenced in a study of cytomegalovirus exposure and HLA in healthy donors. It was with 60 Vbeta and 13 Jbeta primers that the PCR ran. Produced via immunoSEQ multiplex PCR; TCRdb's table is partial and in-frame only. This sample yields 55,000 to 80,000 clones, of which under 80% are seen a single time; roughly 5.3% belongs to the top ten. Sequencing was performed on PBMCs. Receptor source: a woman in her twenties or thirties in good health and CMV-seronegative.

The J gene is TRBJ2-1, the V gene TRBV6-6; TRBD2 matches at 7 bases. Germline trimming cut 6 bases from V and 8 bases from J; bases unmatched to any gene: 10. Germline CDR1 is MNHNY and CDR2 is SVGAGI (reference sequence). The CDR3 is made up of 14 amino acids. The CDR3 sequence: CASRRAGVTDEQFF. The CDR3 DNA sequence: TGTGCCAGCAGGCGCGCGGGAGTAACGGATGAGCAGTTCTTC.

The V gene is TRBV7-2, the J gene TRBJ2-7, with a weak D call TRBD1 (5 bases). This CDR3 has 14 residues. The germline CDR1 and CDR2 sequences are SGHTA and FQGNSA. The V gene lost 5 bases and the J gene lost 3 bases, with 14 bases spanning the gap. The CDR3 coding sequence is TGTGCCAGCAGCCCTCAGGGAATGAGCTACGAGCAGTACTTC. Its translation: CASSPQGMSYEQYF.

The rearrangement uses TRBV15 and TRBJ2-5; a weak D match, TRBD1 (5 bases). V lost 5 bases, J lost 6 bases, and 19 bases lay in between. The CDR3 contains 15 residues. In germline, CDR1 is LNHNV, CDR2 YYDKDF (reference sequence). Written as DNA, the CDR3 is TGTGCCACCAGCGCAAGTTCTTGGGGCTTGAAGACCCAGTACTTC. Its protein is CATSASSWGLKTQYF. Filled out from reference TRBV15 and TRBJ2-5, the complete variable domain reads DAMVIQNPRYQVTQFGKPVTLSCSQTLNHNVMYWYQQKSSQAPKLLFHYYDKDFNNEADTPDNFQSRRPNTSFCFLDIRSPGLGDTAMYLCATSASSWGLKTQYFGPGTRLLVL.

The rearrangement joins TRBV5-1 to TRBJ2-3, with D possibly being TRBD2 (6 bases). Looked up from germline, CDR1 is SGHRS and CDR2 is YFSETQ. This CDR3 region has 15 residues. V was cut by 3 bases and J by 5 bases, with 16 bases left in between. The DNA of the CDR3 is TGCGCCAGCAGCTCTACTAGCCGAGAAGGAGATACGCAGTATTTT. It encodes CASSSTSREGDTQYF.

This clone is a singleton in its sample. The chain combines TRBV6-6 with TRBJ2-2; 7 positions match TRBD2. Looked up from germline, CDR1 is MNHNY and CDR2 is SVGAGI (reference sequence). V lost 2 bases and J lost 4; bases outside the gene matches: 4. CDR3 length: 15 amino acids. DNA of the CDR3: TGTGCCAGCAGTTACACCGGGGGGAGCACCGGGGAGCTGTTTTTT. Its translation is CASSYTGGSTGELFF.

This chain connects TRBV11-3 to TRBJ1-1, with D hard to call. The CDR3 sequence is 13 residues long. V shed 1 base and J shed 5 bases, with 8 bases lying between them. Per germline, CDR1 SGHNT and CDR2 YENEEA. As DNA, the CDR3 is TGTGCCAGCAGCTTAGGCGCTGTAACTGAAGCTTTCTTT. Translation gives CASSLGAVTEAFF. Full variable domain (rest looked up from reference TRBV11-3 and TRBJ1-1): EAGVVQSPRYKIIEKKQPVAFWCNPISGHNTLYWYLQNLGQGPELLIRYENEEAVDDSQLPKDRFSAERLKGVDSTLKIQPAELGDSAVYLCASSLGAVTEAFFGQGTRLTVV.

The chain is built from TRBV18 and TRBJ2-7; 11 bases are shared with TRBD2. Germline V gene data show CDR1 as KGHSH and CDR2 as LQKENI. This CDR3 is 17 amino acids long. V shed 3 bases and J 0 bases; nucleotides not matched to a gene: 7. The CDR3 nucleotides read TGTGCCAGCTCACCGACGACTAGCGGGACCTTCTCCTACGAGCAGTACTTC. It codes for CASSPTTSGTFSYEQYF.

The rearrangement joins TRBV6-6 to TRBJ1-5; tentative D call: TRBD1 (6 bases). The CDR3 covers 14 residues. Deletions cut 2 bases from V and 6 bases from J, with 11 bases between. The V gene's germline CDR1 is MNHNY and CDR2 SVGAGI (reference sequence). The CDR3 sequence: CASSYEGGRQPQHF. In DNA form, the CDR3 reads TGTGCCAGCAGTTACGAAGGGGGACGTCAGCCCCAGCATTTT.

V gene TRBV27 combines with J gene TRBJ1-1; 8 bases are shared with TRBD1. With 8 bases clipped from V and 4 bases from J, the junction kept 0 bases outside the gene matches. The CDR3 runs 11 residues. Germline assignment: CDR1 MNHEY and CDR2 SMNVEV (reference sequence). The CDR3 DNA reads TGTGCCAGCGGACAGGGCACTGAAGCTTTCTTT. This sequence encodes CASGQGTEAFF.

This CDR3 reads CASSAGGPRNPYSNQPQHF. CDR3 nucleotides: TGTGCCAGCAGCGCCGGAGGCCCTCGAAACCCGTATAGCAATCAGCCCCAGCATTTT. The V call is TRBV7-9, the J call TRBJ1-5, with D uncertain. Germline CDR1 is SEHNR and CDR2 is FQNEAQ (reference sequence). V was pared by 5 bases and J by 0 bases, with 23 bases between. The CDR3 is 19 residues long.

The CDR3: CASSLYLSGTGISNYGYTF. For the CDR3, the DNA is TGTGCCAGCAGCTTGTATCTATCCGGGACAGGGATCTCGAACTATGGCTACACCTTC. The rearrangement joins TRBV5-6 to TRBJ1-2, with 9 bases aligning to TRBD1. With V trimmed by 1 base and J by 2 bases, 15 bases remained unmatched. Per germline, CDR1 SGHDT and CDR2 YYEEEE. This CDR3 contains 19 residues. The full variable domain, rest sourced from reference TRBV5-6 and TRBJ1-2, is DAGVTQSPTHLIKTRGQQVTLRCSPKSGHDTVSWYQQALGQGPQFIFQYYEEEERQRGNFPDRFSGHQFPNYSSELNVNALLLGDSALYLCASSLYLSGTGISNYGYTFGSGTRLTVV.

As to this clone: The junction departs from germline at one end; a sequencing error may be responsible. This chain uses TRBV7-7 with TRBJ2-1; 11 bases are a match to TRBD2. The CDR3 totals 14 residues. Germline CDR1 is SSHAT and CDR2 is FNYEAQ (reference sequence). CDR3 sequence: CASSLGTSGDEQFF. The CDR3 nucleotides are TGTGCTAGCAGCTTGGGGACTAGCGGCGATGAGCAGTTCTTC.

This chain joins TRBV30 and TRBJ1-4; D gene uncertain. This CDR3 has 14 residues. Trimming pared 3 bases from V and 4 bases from J, leaving 12 bases between. Germline lookup yields CDR1 GTSNPN and CDR2 SVGIG (reference sequence). CDR3 in DNA: TGTGCCTGGAGGGAGACGGGAAGTAATGAAAAACTGTTTTTT. Protein: CAWRETGSNEKLFF.

This sequence joins TRBV29-1 and TRBJ1-2; the match to TRBD1 covers 8 bases. With 5 bases clipped from V and 4 bases from J, the junction kept 3 bases outside the gene matches. Looked up from germline, CDR1 is SQVTM and CDR2 is ANQGSEA. The length of the CDR3 is 12 residues. The CDR3 nucleotides are TGCAGCGTTCGACAGGGGAGCTATGGCTACACCTTC. Residues: CSVRQGSYGYTF. The variable domain in full, completed from reference TRBV29-1 and TRBJ1-2, reads SAVISQKPSRDICQRGTSLTIQCQVDSQVTMMFWYRQQPGQSLTLIATANQGSEATYESGFVIDKFPISRPNLTFSTLTVSNMSPEDSSIYLCSVRQGSYGYTFGSGTRLTVV.